This passage covers 27 T cell receptor beta chains from one sample sequenced in a study of CD8 T cells in Susac syndrome. The RNA, about 0.5 to 1 ug, was put through reverse transcription using random hexamers. Using its own MiXCR run on the immunoSEQ multiplex PCR reads, TCRdb lists one record per CDR3 protein. The sample has about 180,000 distinct CDR3 sequences; roughly 92% are singletons. The sample taken for sequencing was CD4+ T cells from PBMCs. The receptors derive from a human donor with Susac syndrome.

This clonotype was detected a few times. V is TRBV20-1 and J is TRBJ1-4; maybe TRBD1 (5 bases). V was pared by 3 bases and J by 4 bases, with 6 bases between. CDR3 size: 12 residues. Per the germline V gene, CDR1 is DFQATT and CDR2 is SNEGSKA (reference sequence). This CDR3 reads CSARRGNEKLFF. In DNA form, the CDR3 reads TGCAGTGCTAGGAGGGGTAATGAAAAACTGTTTTTT.

The rearrangement uses TRBV4-2 and TRBJ2-7; maybe TRBD1 (6 bases). V gave up 0 bases and J gave up 7 bases, with 16 bases separating them. Germline V lookup: CDR1 LGHNA, CDR2 YNFKEQ. CDR3 length: 15 residues. CDR3 residues: CASSQEGTTGREQYF. The CDR3, as DNA: TGTGCCAGCAGCCAAGAGGGAACCACAGGGAGAGAGCAGTACTTC.

The gene calls are TRBV28 and TRBJ1-1; TRBD1 aligns across 8 bases. The germline V gene has CDR1 MDHEN and CDR2 SYDVKM. The V gene end was trimmed by 4 bases and the J gene end by 0 bases; junction bases not matched to a gene: 10. CDR3 size: 17 residues. This CDR3 is CASSSASGQGVNTEAFF. CDR3 DNA: TGTGCCAGCAGTTCAGCCTCCGGACAGGGAGTGAACACTGAAGCTTTCTTT.

This rearrangement joins TRBV20-1 to TRBJ1-2; the match to TRBD1 covers 9 bases. Germline V gene sequence: CDR1 DFQATT, CDR2 SNEGSKA (reference sequence). This CDR3 spans 17 amino acids. Losses at the gene ends were 0 bases for V and 7 bases for J; bases not matched to a gene: 15. The chain's CDR3 is CSARDLAIGTGPAGYTF. The CDR3 region has the DNA TGCAGTGCTAGAGATCTTGCCATTGGGACAGGGCCGGCTGGCTACACCTTC.

CDR3 residues: CASSELGRGNEKLFF. The CDR3 nucleotides are TGTGCCAGCAGTGAATTAGGGCGGGGTAATGAAAAACTGTTTTTT. V gene TRBV25-1 combines with J gene TRBJ1-4; no clear D. V gave up 1 base and J gave up 4 bases, with 10 bases separating them. Germline lookup yields CDR1 MGHDK and CDR2 SYGVNS. CDR3 length equals 15 residues.

The chain recombines TRBV10-1 with TRBJ1-1; TRBD1 matches 8 bases. The V gene's germline CDR1 is WNHNN and CDR2 SYGVQD (reference sequence). The V and J ends lost 4 bases and 3 bases, in that order; junction bases with no gene match: 4. This CDR3 is 14 amino acids long. The CDR3 here is CASSATGGYTEAFF. CDR3 coding DNA: TGCGCCAGCAGTGCAACAGGGGGGTACACTGAAGCTTTCTTT.

The chain links TRBV18 to TRBJ1-5, with 9 bases that match TRBD1. Per the germline V gene, CDR1 is KGHSH and CDR2 is LQKENI. The CDR3 contains 14 residues. J gave up 5 bases and V 6 bases, and 5 bases lay outside the gene matches. Here the CDR3 DNA reads TGTGCCAGCTCCCCGGGACAGGGAGATCAGCCCCAGCATTTT. Its translation is CASSPGQGDQPQHF. Supplemented by reference TRBV18 and TRBJ1-5, the full variable domain reads NAGVMQNPRHLVRRRGQEARLRCSPMKGHSHVYWYRQLPEEGLKFMVYLQKENIIDESGMPKERFSAEFPKEGPSILRIQQVVRGDSAAYFCASSPGQGDQPQHFGDGTRLSIL.

CDR3 sequence (DNA): TGTGCCACCGCGACAGGGATCTATGGCTACACCTTC. Encoded protein: CATATGIYGYTF. V and J are TRBV6-2 or TRBV6-3 and TRBJ1-2; 7 bases match TRBD1. V was clipped by 10 bases and J by 4 bases; unmatched bases: 6. Per germline, CDR1 MNHEY and CDR2 SVGEGT. CDR3 length: 12 residues.

The chain recombines TRBV30 with TRBJ2-1; tentatively, D is TRBD1 (6 bases). Germline V CDR1 and CDR2: GTSNPN, SVGIG (reference sequence). V lost 1 base and J lost 7, with 8 bases in between. The CDR3 length is 12 residues. This CDR3 reads CAWSDRGNEQFF. In nucleotides, the CDR3 is TGTGCCTGGAGTGATAGGGGGAATGAGCAGTTCTTC.

The chain links TRBV4-3 to TRBJ2-3, with 11 positions matching TRBD2. Germline CDR1 and CDR2: LGHNA and YSLEER. J lost 2 bases, V lost 0 bases, and 7 bases had no gene match. CDR3 size: 18 residues. CDR3 sequence: CASSQDGGSGGVTDTQYF. The CDR3 region has the DNA TGCGCCAGCAGCCAAGATGGGGGTAGCGGGGGGGTCACAGATACGCAGTATTTT.

The CDR3 nucleotides read TGTGCCAGCAACGAACTAGCGGGGTTCCAAGAGACCCAGTACTTC. It codes for CASNELAGFQETQYF. J is TRBJ2-5 and V is TRBV14; TRBD2 aligns across 10 bases. This CDR3 is 15 amino acids long. V was clipped by 7 bases and J by 1 base; unmatched bases: 6. CDR1 and CDR2 from the germline V gene are SGHDN and FVKESK.

The chain recombines TRBV18 with TRBJ2-3, with TRBD1 as a possible D gene (5 bases). Germline loops: CDR1 KGHSH, CDR2 LQKENI. The CDR3 has 14 residues. The V end was cut by 6 bases, the J end by 3 bases, with 13 bases between. CDR3 DNA: TGTGCCAGCTCTCTCCCACCAGGGACAGATACGCAGTATTTT. This gives the protein CASSLPPGTDTQYF.

The genes are TRBV29-1 and TRBJ2-1, with D tentatively TRBD1 (6 bases). V dropped 7 bases and J dropped 6 bases, with 16 bases sitting between them. The germline CDR1 and CDR2 sequences are SQVTM and ANQGSEA. The CDR3 is 13 residues long. CDR3 region: CSGRQEGVNEQFF. CDR3 nucleotide sequence: TGCAGCGGCCGACAGGAAGGTGTCAATGAGCAGTTCTTC.

The chain joins TRBV6-2 or TRBV6-3 to TRBJ2-1, with a weak D call TRBD1 (5 bases). V shed 8 bases and J shed 2 bases, with 13 bases lying between them. The CDR3 consists of 14 residues. Per germline, CDR1 MNHEY and CDR2 SVGEGT. CDR3 protein: CASYSRAPYNEQFF. DNA of the CDR3: TGTGCCAGCTATTCCAGGGCCCCCTACAATGAGCAGTTCTTC.

V is TRBV10-3 and J is TRBJ1-5; D gene uncertain. The CDR3 has 13 amino acids. Per the germline V gene, CDR1 is ENHRY and CDR2 is SYGVKD. V lost 0 bases to trimming and J lost 6 bases, with 6 bases between them. CDR3 in DNA: TGTGCCATCAGTGAGTCTACAAGTCAGCCCCAGCATTTT. Its protein is CAISESTSQPQHF.

The chain employs TRBV29-1 and TRBJ1-3, with D unresolved. The V and J ends lost 4 bases and 7 bases respectively, with 17 bases between them. The CDR3 loop spans 14 amino acids. Germline V gene sequence: CDR1 SQVTM, CDR2 ANQGSEA. The CDR3 DNA follows: TGCAGCGTTGTCGAACAGCTCGCGGGGAACACCATATATTTT. Translation gives CSVVEQLAGNTIYF.

The chain combines TRBV12-3 or TRBV12-4 with TRBJ1-3; D is unresolved. CDR3 length: 13 amino acids. The V and J ends lost 7 bases and 0 bases respectively, with 7 bases between them. CDR3 coding DNA: TGTGCCAGCATAGAGACCTCTGGAAACACCATATATTTT. Its translation: CASIETSGNTIYF.

This chain connects TRBV7-2 to TRBJ1-2; D uncertain. Germline V gives CDR1 SGHTA, CDR2 FQGNSA. Trimming stripped 5 bases from V and 0 bases from J, with 10 bases between. This CDR3 contains 14 residues. The CDR3 DNA follows: TGTGCCAGCAGCCAGGCCCTAGCTAACTATGGCTACACCTTC. Its translation: CASSQALANYGYTF.

This clonotype was found once. This chain links TRBV7-9 with TRBJ2-5; D tentatively reads TRBD1 or TRBD2 (5 bases each). Germline CDR1 reads SEHNR; CDR2 reads FQNEAQ (reference sequence). With 4 bases removed from V and 1 base from J, the gap between germline ends came to 10 bases. CDR3 size: 14 residues. This CDR3 is CASSSYGTQETQYF. The CDR3 nucleotides read TGTGCCAGCAGCTCGTACGGGACCCAAGAGACCCAGTACTTC.

This clonotype appeared once. The V and J genes are TRBV19 and TRBJ2-7, with D perhaps TRBD1 or TRBD2 (5 bases each). From germline, CDR1 is LNHDA and CDR2 SQIVND (reference sequence). The CDR3 contains 14 residues. V was pared by 3 bases and J by 5 bases, with 14 bases between. CDR3 in DNA: TGTGCCAGTAGTATGTCCCGGGACGTTGACGAGCAGTACTTC. This codes for CASSMSRDVDEQYF.

This clonotype was detected once. The chain has TRBV27 and TRBJ2-5, with D tentatively TRBD1 (5 bases). CDR1 and CDR2 (germline): MNHEY, SMNVEV (reference sequence). This CDR3 is built from 15 residues. V dropped 3 bases and J dropped 4 bases, with 15 bases sitting between them. The DNA for the CDR3 is TGTGCCAGCAGTTTTGGGCGGTGGGGCACAGAGACCCAGTACTTC. Its translation: CASSFGRWGTETQYF.

This sequence joins TRBV30 and TRBJ2-6; TRBD1 aligns across 10 bases. The CDR3 runs 19 residues. The germline V gene encodes CDR1 GTSNPN and CDR2 SVGIG (reference sequence). V dropped 0 bases and J dropped 4; count of bases not matched to a gene: 12. The CDR3 sequence is CAWSVWSRQGANGANVLTF. The CDR3 coding sequence is TGTGCCTGGAGTGTCTGGTCGAGACAGGGGGCGAACGGGGCCAACGTCCTGACTTTC.

The V call is TRBV6-2 or TRBV6-3, the J call TRBJ2-6; D gene uncertain. CDR3 length equals 13 residues. Trimming left V 7 bases short and J 0 bases short, with 4 bases between. Germline loops: CDR1 MNHEY, CDR2 SVGEGT. This CDR3 is CASTFSGANVLTF. Written as DNA, the CDR3 is TGTGCCAGCACTTTCTCTGGGGCCAACGTCCTGACTTTC.

V and J are TRBV30 and TRBJ2-1; D ambiguous. Trimming pared 2 bases from V and 2 bases from J, leaving 7 bases between. This CDR3 spans 13 amino acids. CDR1 GTSNPN and CDR2 SVGIG come from the germline V gene (reference sequence). DNA of the CDR3: TGTGCCTGGAGTTATGGTACCTACAATGAGCAGTTCTTC. Amino acid sequence: CAWSYGTYNEQFF. The whole variable domain, remainder taken from reference TRBV30 and TRBJ2-1, is SQTIHQWPATLVQPVGSPLSLECTVEGTSNPNLYWYRQAAGRGLQLLFYSVGIGQISSEVPQNLSASRPQDRQFILSSKKLLLSDSGFYLCAWSYGTYNEQFFGPGTRLTVL.

Written as DNA, the CDR3 is TGTGCCAGCATCCCTAGCGGGGGCAAGGCAGATACGCAGTATTTT. Encoded protein: CASIPSGGKADTQYF. The chain couples TRBV2 to TRBJ2-3; 10 bases are a match to TRBD2. Trimming removed 7 bases from V and 4 bases from J; junction bases left unmatched: 8. The CDR3 covers 15 residues. Germline V CDR1 and CDR2: SNHLY, FYNNEI.

The V gene is TRBV3-1, the J gene TRBJ2-1; D remains unclear. Germline V gene lookup returns CDR1 LGHDT and CDR2 YNNKEL (reference sequence). The CDR3 is 12 residues long. V dropped 2 bases and J dropped 6 bases, with 5 bases sitting between them. The CDR3 nucleotides read TGTGCCAGCAGCCAAAATATCAATGAGCAGTTCTTC. Protein product: CASSQNINEQFF.

The gene calls are TRBV3-1 and TRBJ1-6; no clear D gene. The V end was cut by 0 bases, the J end by 9 bases, with 12 bases between. This CDR3 is 15 amino acids long. CDR1 LGHDT and CDR2 YNNKEL come from the germline V gene (reference sequence). CDR3 DNA: TGTGCCAGCAGCCAAGATGTCCCACCGATTTCACCCCTCCACTTT. This codes for CASSQDVPPISPLHF.